Below are 26 T cell receptor beta chains sequenced from a single sample in a study of identical twins. One entry per CDR3 protein, called by TCRdb with MiXCR from the 5' RACE reads. In the table there are around 960,000 distinct CDR3 sequences, over 9% of which are singletons. These same data were also listed under a study on yellow fever vaccine responses in identical twins.

Sequences were obtained from PBMCs. The receptors derive from a woman between 18 and 29 years old in good health.

This clonotype was observed a handful of times. This chain connects TRBV25-1 to TRBJ2-1; D unresolved. The CDR3 extends over 15 amino acids. V shed 1 base and J shed 1 base, with 8 bases lying between them. From germline, CDR1 is MGHDK and CDR2 SYGVNS. Written as DNA, the CDR3 is TGTGCCAGCAGTGAATTCGTCGGGTCCTACAATGAGCAGTTCTTC. This sequence encodes CASSEFVGSYNEQFF.

The V and J genes are TRBV3-1 and TRBJ2-1; 9 nucleotides match TRBD1. The CDR3 runs 12 residues. V lost 7 bases, J lost 8 bases, and 3 bases stayed unmatched. CDR1 is LGHDT, CDR2 YNNKEL, per germline (reference sequence). The CDR3 sequence is CASTTGGDEQFF. The CDR3 DNA is TGTGCCAGCACGACAGGGGGGGATGAGCAGTTCTTC.

The gene calls are TRBV20-1 and TRBJ1-6; D perhaps matches TRBD1 (6 bases). The V gene lost 0 bases and the J gene lost 7 bases, with 13 bases spanning the gap. Germline-derived CDR1 and CDR2 are DFQATT and SNEGSKA (reference sequence). The CDR3 is 15 residues long. The CDR3 region is CSARDGGALNSPLHF. The DNA for the CDR3 is TGCAGTGCTAGAGATGGGGGGGCGCTGAATTCACCCCTCCACTTT.

This clonotype occurred a few times. The chain uses TRBV5-8 and TRBJ2-4; D tentatively reads TRBD1 or TRBD2 (5 bases each). Germline assignment: CDR1 SGHTS and CDR2 YDEGEE. The CDR3 is 15 amino acids. V lost 3 bases and J lost 0, with 10 bases in between. DNA of the CDR3: TGTGCCAGCAGCTCCGGGACGTTAGCCAAAAACATTCAGTACTTC. It encodes CASSSGTLAKNIQYF.

Comments on this clonotype: Compared with germline, one end of the junction differs, possibly owing to a read error. V and J are TRBV19 and TRBJ2-7; possible D gene TRBD2, 5 bases. The CDR3 length is 13 residues. Germline CDR1 reads LNHDA; CDR2 reads SQIVND (reference sequence). The CDR3 loop is CASSPDPYSPGFF. The DNA of the CDR3 is TGTGCCAGTAGTCCCGACCCTTACTCCCCGGGGTTTTTC.

This clonotype occurred a few times. The rearrangement links TRBV15 to TRBJ2-2; D unclear. Germline V gene lookup returns CDR1 LNHNV and CDR2 YYDKDF (reference sequence). The germline V and J ends were trimmed by 0 bases and 6 bases, with 8 bases remaining between them. The CDR3 has 14 amino acids. DNA of the CDR3: TGTGCCACCAGCAGAGATTCTTACTCCGGGGAGCTGTTTTTT. It codes for CATSRDSYSGELFF.

This clonotype occurred many times. The CDR3 DNA follows: TGTGCCAGCAGCCCGAGCGGGAGGAGAAACACCGGGGAGCTGTTTTTT. This sequence encodes CASSPSGRRNTGELFF. The chain has TRBV6-1 and TRBJ2-2; TRBD2 agrees at 9 bases. Unmatched junction bases numbered 7, after V lost 6 bases and J lost 2 bases. CDR3 size: 16 residues. Germline loops: CDR1 MNHNS, CDR2 SASEGT.

The CDR3 coding sequence is TGTGCCAGCAGTAGTTGTCAGTCCGAGGGGAAGGAGACCTACGAGCAGTACTTC. Its translation is CASSSCQSEGKETYEQYF. The chain recombines TRBV25-1 with TRBJ2-7; D may be TRBD1 or TRBD2 (5 bases each). Per germline, CDR1 MGHDK and CDR2 SYGVNS. The V gene lost 5 bases and the J gene lost 2 bases, with 25 bases spanning the gap. CDR3 length: 18 residues.

The chain recombines TRBV10-3 with TRBJ1-6, with unresolved D. V was shortened by 1 base and J by 5 bases, with 15 bases between the two germline ends. Germline CDR1 reads ENHRY; CDR2 reads SYGVKD. CDR3 size: 17 residues. The CDR3 protein is CAISEFVGRRDNSPLHF. CDR3 coding DNA: TGTGCCATCAGTGAGTTTGTAGGACGAAGGGATAATTCACCCCTCCACTTT.

The chain has TRBV20-1 and TRBJ2-2, with D uncertain. The CDR3 runs 10 residues. V gave up 4 bases and J gave up 6 bases, with 3 bases separating them. Germline V gene lookup returns CDR1 DFQATT and CDR2 SNEGSKA (reference sequence). In nucleotides, the CDR3 is TGCAGTGCTATCGCCGGGGAGCTGTTTTTT. Protein: CSAIAGELFF.

The rearrangement uses TRBV11-2 and TRBJ2-5; maybe TRBD2 (5 bases). CDR1 and CDR2 (germline): SGHAT, FQNNGV. Trimming left V 2 bases short and J 4 bases short, with 11 bases between. The CDR3 is 14 amino acids. This chain's CDR3 is CASSLTRVGETQYF. In nucleotides, the CDR3 is TGTGCCAGCAGCTTAACGAGGGTTGGAGAGACCCAGTACTTC.

This clonotype was counted between two and nine times. The V gene is TRBV9, the J gene TRBJ1-5; D remains unclear. This CDR3 contains 15 residues. The germline CDR1 and CDR2 sequences are SGDLS and YYNGEE. Deletions cut 0 bases from V and 2 bases from J, with 9 bases between. The CDR3 nucleotides are TGTGCCAGCAGCGTAGATGGGGTTGGCAATCAGCCCCAGCATTTT. Amino acids: CASSVDGVGNQPQHF.

This chain uses TRBV20-1 with TRBJ2-5; 7 nucleotides align to TRBD1. V dropped 4 bases and J dropped 1; count of bases not matched to a gene: 12. The CDR3 runs to 16 residues. Germline CDR1 reads DFQATT; CDR2 reads SNEGSKA (reference sequence). For the CDR3, the DNA is TGCAGTGCTAAACCACCCGGACAGGCCCCCCAAGAGACCCAGTACTTC. This sequence encodes CSAKPPGQAPQETQYF.

Only a few counts were recorded for this clonotype. This chain joins TRBV7-2 and TRBJ2-7; tentative D call: TRBD2 (6 bases). The V end was cut by 5 bases, the J end by 5 bases, with 22 bases between. Per the germline V gene, CDR1 is SGHTA and CDR2 is FQGNSA. The length of the CDR3 is 16 residues. This chain's CDR3 is CASSPGRGKYSNEQYV. The CDR3 DNA sequence: TGTGCCAGCAGCCCCGGGAGAGGGAAGTACTCGAACGAGCAGTACGTC.

This sequence joins TRBV7-8 and TRBJ2-1, with TRBD1 matching over 8 bases. The germline gives CDR1 SGHVS, CDR2 FQNEAQ. This CDR3 comprises 16 residues. The trim removed 5 bases at V and 6 bases at J, leaving 12 bases unmatched. The CDR3 coding sequence is TGTGCCAGCAGCGTCGCCGGGACAGGTAATCCCAATGAGCAGTTCTTC. As protein: CASSVAGTGNPNEQFF.

This sequence joins TRBV5-1 and TRBJ2-7, with D possibly matching TRBD2 (6 bases). Germline V CDR1 and CDR2: SGHRS, YFSETQ. Trimming left V 3 bases short and J 4 bases short, with 17 bases between. The CDR3 loop spans 15 amino acids. In DNA, the CDR3 is TGCGCCAGCAGCTACCTAGCGCGTCAGGCTTACGAGCAGTACTTC. It encodes CASSYLARQAYEQYF.

This clonotype was observed a handful of times. CDR3 bases: TGTGCCACCAGTGAGCCCACATTGAACACCGGGGAGCTGTTTTTT. Amino acid sequence: CATSEPTLNTGELFF. This rearrangement joins TRBV24-1 to TRBJ2-2; no clear D gene. The V gene's germline CDR1 is KGHDR and CDR2 SFDVKD. There are 15 residues in the CDR3. Trimming pared 4 bases from V and 1 base from J, leaving 9 bases between.

The chain recombines TRBV18 with TRBJ2-1; TRBD2 matches at 12 bases. The CDR3 runs to 17 residues. Germline CDR1 is KGHSH and CDR2 is LQKENI. Losses at the gene ends were 3 bases for V and 4 bases for J; bases not matched to a gene: 7. Here the CDR3 reads CASSPGLAGLWYNEQFF. The CDR3, as DNA: TGTGCCAGCTCACCGGGACTAGCGGGCCTATGGTACAATGAGCAGTTCTTC.

This clonotype has just a few counts. V usage is TRBV7-9 and J usage is TRBJ2-1, with D perhaps TRBD2 (5 bases). Trimming left V 5 bases short and J 6 bases short, with 20 bases between. The CDR3 runs to 16 residues. Germline V gives CDR1 SEHNR, CDR2 FQNEAQ (reference sequence). The CDR3: CASSPTTGLAANEQFF. CDR3 DNA: TGTGCCAGCAGCCCGACCACTGGGCTAGCCGCCAATGAGCAGTTCTTC. The full variable domain, its missing parts supplied by reference TRBV7-9 and TRBJ2-1, is DTGVSQNPRHKITKRGQNVTFRCDPISEHNRLYWYRQTLGQGPEFLTYFQNEAQLEKSRLLSDRFSAERPKGSFSTLEIQRTEQGDSAMYLCASSPTTGLAANEQFFGPGTRLTVL.

This clonotype was recorded a few times. For the CDR3, the DNA is TGTGCCAGCAGCCGGACGGAGACGCGGAGCTCCTATAATTCACCCCTCCACTTT. Residues: CASSRTETRSSYNSPLHF. V and J are TRBV11-2 and TRBJ1-6; D not certain. Germline V gene lookup returns CDR1 SGHAT and CDR2 FQNNGV. The CDR3 spans 18 residues. Trimming took 5 bases from V and 0 from J, leaving 17 bases between them.

Here the CDR3 reads CSSPASTDTQYF. For the CDR3, the DNA is TGCAGTTCCCCGGCTAGCACAGATACGCAGTATTTT. This rearrangement joins TRBV20-1 to TRBJ2-3, with D hard to call. Trimming cost V 8 bases and J 0 bases, with 9 bases left between them. The CDR3 extends over 12 amino acids. Germline V gene sequence: CDR1 DFQATT, CDR2 SNEGSKA (reference sequence).

This sequence joins TRBV10-3 and TRBJ2-3; no reliable D call. The CDR3 is 14 amino acids. Germline loops: CDR1 ENHRY, CDR2 SYGVKD. V was shortened by 6 bases and J by 1 base, with 11 bases between the two germline ends. The chain's CDR3 is CAISSRPGTDTQYF. The DNA for the CDR3 is TGTGCCATCAGCAGCCGACCTGGCACAGATACGCAGTATTTT.

This rearrangement joins TRBV18 to TRBJ2-7, with 7 positions matching TRBD1. The germline V gene encodes CDR1 KGHSH and CDR2 LQKENI. The CDR3 is 15 amino acids. Unmatched junction bases numbered 5, after V lost 3 bases and J lost 0 bases. The CDR3 is CASSPGQIDSYEQYV. For the CDR3, the DNA is TGTGCCAGCTCACCGGGACAGATCGACTCCTACGAGCAGTACGTC.

In its sample, this clonotype was seen a few times. The chain has TRBV11-2 and TRBJ1-1, with D possibly matching TRBD1 (5 bases). V was pared by 2 bases and J by 0 bases, with 13 bases between. The CDR3 is made up of 16 amino acids. In germline, CDR1 is SGHAT, CDR2 FQNNGV. This CDR3 is CASSLIPGDLNTEAFF. The CDR3 DNA is TGTGCCAGCAGCTTAATACCGGGGGACCTGAACACTGAAGCTTTCTTT.

This clonotype turned up a few times. Written as DNA, the CDR3 is TGCGCCAGCAGCAAAGTAGGGGGGGGCGAGGAGACCCAGTACTTC. This codes for CASSKVGGGEETQYF. The genes are TRBV5-1 and TRBJ2-5, with a tentative D call TRBD2 (7 bases). This CDR3 region has 15 residues. The V end was cut by 4 bases, the J end by 5 bases, with 18 bases between. CDR1 SGHRS and CDR2 YFSETQ come from the germline V gene.

This clonotype was recorded a few times. The chain joins TRBV7-2 to TRBJ2-5; D not resolved. The CDR3 extends over 15 amino acids. CDR1 and CDR2 from the germline V gene are SGHTA and FQGNSA. The germline V and J ends were trimmed by 1 base and 5 bases, with 14 bases remaining between them. The chain's CDR3 is CASSLVAAFVETQYF. The DNA of the CDR3 is TGTGCCAGCAGCTTAGTTGCGGCCTTCGTTGAGACCCAGTACTTC.